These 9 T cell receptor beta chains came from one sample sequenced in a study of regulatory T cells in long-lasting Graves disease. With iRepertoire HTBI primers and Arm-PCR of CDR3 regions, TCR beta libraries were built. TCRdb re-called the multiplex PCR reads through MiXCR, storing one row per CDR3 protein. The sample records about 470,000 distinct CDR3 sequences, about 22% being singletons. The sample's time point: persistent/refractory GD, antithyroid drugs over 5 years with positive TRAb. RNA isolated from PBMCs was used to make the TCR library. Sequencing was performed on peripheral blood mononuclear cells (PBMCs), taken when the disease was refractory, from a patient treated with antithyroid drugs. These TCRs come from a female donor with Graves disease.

CDR3 DNA: TGTGCCAGCAGCGTCCCCCCCGGCGAGACCCAGTACTTC. Translation: CASSVPPGETQYF. The chain couples TRBV9 to TRBJ2-5, with unresolved D. CDR1 SGDLS and CDR2 YYNGEE come from the germline V gene. The CDR3 runs 13 residues. V dropped 2 bases and J dropped 5 bases, with 10 bases sitting between them.

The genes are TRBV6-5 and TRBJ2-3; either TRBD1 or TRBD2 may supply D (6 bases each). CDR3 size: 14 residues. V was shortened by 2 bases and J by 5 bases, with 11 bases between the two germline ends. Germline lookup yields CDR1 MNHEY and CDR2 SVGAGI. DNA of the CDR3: TGTGCCAGCAGTTACGGGGGGCCGGTAGATACGCAGTATTTT. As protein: CASSYGGPVDTQYF.

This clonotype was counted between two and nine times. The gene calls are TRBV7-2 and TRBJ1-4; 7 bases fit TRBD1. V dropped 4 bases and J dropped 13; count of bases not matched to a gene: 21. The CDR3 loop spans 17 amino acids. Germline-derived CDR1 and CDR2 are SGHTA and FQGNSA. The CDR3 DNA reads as TGTGCCAGCAGCTCTTCGTTAACAGGGGTCTCAAGTTGGCTACTGTTTTTT. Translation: CASSSSLTGVSSWLLFF.

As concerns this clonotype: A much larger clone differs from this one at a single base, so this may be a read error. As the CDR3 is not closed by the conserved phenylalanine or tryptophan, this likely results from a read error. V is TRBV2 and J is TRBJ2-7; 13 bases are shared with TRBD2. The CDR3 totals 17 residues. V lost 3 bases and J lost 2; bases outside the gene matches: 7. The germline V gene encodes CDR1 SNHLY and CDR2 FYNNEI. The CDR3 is CASSDKGLAGSPYEQYL. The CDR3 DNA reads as TGTGCCAGCAGTGATAAGGGACTAGCGGGATCACCCTACGAGCAGTACCTC.

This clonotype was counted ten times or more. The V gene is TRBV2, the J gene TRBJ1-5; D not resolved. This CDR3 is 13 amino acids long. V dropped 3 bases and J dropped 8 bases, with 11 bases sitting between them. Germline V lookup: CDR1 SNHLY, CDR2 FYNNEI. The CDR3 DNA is TGTGCCAGCAGTGACAGTCAGATGGAGCCCCAGCATTTT. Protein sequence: CASSDSQMEPQHF.

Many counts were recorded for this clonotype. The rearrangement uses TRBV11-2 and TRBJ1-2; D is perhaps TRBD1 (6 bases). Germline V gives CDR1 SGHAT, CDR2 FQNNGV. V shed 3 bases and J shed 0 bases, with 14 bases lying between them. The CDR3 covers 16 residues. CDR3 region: CASSLMIGQTNYGYTF. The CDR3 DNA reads TGTGCCAGCAGCTTGATGATTGGACAGACTAACTATGGCTACACCTTC.

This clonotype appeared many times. For the CDR3, the DNA is TGTGCCAGCAGCTTGGTCCCGGAGACCCAGTACTTC. Translating it yields CASSLVPETQYF. This chain joins TRBV7-9 and TRBJ2-5; D unclear. Per germline, CDR1 SEHNR and CDR2 FQNEAQ (reference sequence). The CDR3 length is 12 residues. The V and J ends lost 3 bases and 5 bases respectively, with 7 bases between them. Using reference TRBV7-9 and TRBJ2-5 for the parts outside the CDR3, the full variable domain is DTGVSQNPRHKITKRGQNVTFRCDPISEHNRLYWYRQTLGQGPEFLTYFQNEAQLEKSRLLSDRFSAERPKGSFSTLEIQRTEQGDSAMYLCASSLVPETQYFGPGTRLLVL.

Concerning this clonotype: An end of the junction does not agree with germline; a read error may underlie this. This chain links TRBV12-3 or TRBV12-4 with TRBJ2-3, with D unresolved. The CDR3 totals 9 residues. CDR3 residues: CASSSYFLF. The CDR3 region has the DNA TGTGCCAGCAGTTCCTACTTCCTTTTT.

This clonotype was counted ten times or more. The CDR3 coding sequence is TGCAGTGCTTGGACGGTCCAAGAGACCCAGTACTTC. As protein: CSAWTVQETQYF. This chain uses TRBV20-1 with TRBJ2-5; D unresolved. The germline CDR1 and CDR2 sequences are DFQATT and SNEGSKA (reference sequence). The CDR3 has 12 residues. The V gene lost 5 bases and the J gene lost 1 base, with 8 bases spanning the gap.